This T cell receptor (beta chain) was recovered during a study of T cells after yellow fever vaccination. The sample holds a few counts of this clonotype. What it binds is not known. This CDR3 has 18 amino acids. V lost 4 bases to trimming and J lost 1 base, with 21 bases between them. Germline-derived CDR1 and CDR2 are SGHRS and YFSETQ. Each CDR3 protein gets one entry after TCRdb re-called the 5' RACE reads with MiXCR. The data show some 300,000 distinct CDR3 sequences, about 8.3% seen once. Study-level results: There was a possibility that FACS-sorted repertoires contained abundant clonotypes contaminating from the bulk population.

This sequence originates from a man younger than 35 who received the YFV17D yellow fever vaccine. Sequencing used PBMCs, obtained about 49 days after the first yellow fever vaccination. The rearrangement uses TRBV5-1 and TRBJ2-1; possibly TRBD2 for D (7 bases). For the CDR3, the DNA is TGCGCCAGCAGCCCCTTTCCCCTAAGGGGGGGGTCCTACAATGAGCAGTTCTTC. Protein product: CASSPFPLRGGSYNEQFF.